What follows are 28 T cell receptor beta chains derived from one specimen sequenced in a study of blood T cell repertoires in COVID-19. Repertoires were generated with immunoSEQ multiplex PCR, while TCRdb's copy carries only in-frame clones and drops some. Of about 260,000 clones listed, approximately 79% are singletons. What was sequenced was PBMCs or T cells enriched from blood (not recorded which). The receptors were sampled from a man aged 25 to 40 with acute COVID-19.

The chain recombines TRBV6-1 with TRBJ1-3; D not certain. The CDR3 has 14 residues. Germline values: CDR1 MNHNS, CDR2 SASEGT. Trimming removed 1 base at V and 4 bases at J, with 8 bases between. The CDR3 reads CASSEGGSGNTIYF. DNA of the CDR3: TGTGCCAGCAGTGAAGGAGGGTCCGGAAACACCATATATTTT.

This clone came up a few times. Sequence at one end of the junction differs from germline and may be a read error. The chain carries TRBV5-1 and TRBJ2-3; D remains ambiguous. The CDR3 sequence is 15 residues long. Germline loops: CDR1 SGHRS, CDR2 YFSETQ. The CDR3 reads CASSQIGASTDTQYF. The DNA of the CDR3 is TGTGCCAGCAGCCAGATTGGAGCGAGCACAGATACGCAGTATTTT.

V gene TRBV7-9 combines with J gene TRBJ1-1; 7 bases are a match to TRBD1. Germline assignment: CDR1 SEHNR and CDR2 FQNEAQ (reference sequence). V trimming: 6 bases; J trimming: 4 bases; junction bases outside the gene matches: 2. CDR3 length: 12 amino acids. The CDR3 bases are TGTGCCAGCAGGCAGGGGGTCACTGAAGCTTTCTTT. This gives the protein CASRQGVTEAFF.

The chain uses TRBV7-2 and TRBJ1-6; 8 bases line up with TRBD1. Germline lookup yields CDR1 SGHTA and CDR2 FQGNSA. Germline trimming cut 6 bases from V and 9 bases from J; bases unmatched to any gene: 7. This CDR3 has 14 amino acids. For the CDR3, the DNA is TGTGCCAGCAGATACAGGGGGGAAGGTTCACCCCTCCACTTT. Amino acid sequence: CASRYRGEGSPLHF.

The CDR3 sequence is CASSLGLGTDTQYF. DNA of the CDR3: TGTGCCAGCAGCTTGGGGCTCGGCACAGATACGCAGTATTTT. V gene TRBV5-4 combines with J gene TRBJ2-3; no firm D call. Germline loops: CDR1 SGHNT, CDR2 YYREEE (reference sequence). V gave up 0 bases and J gave up 1 base, with 6 bases separating them. The CDR3 sequence is 14 residues long.

CDR3 sequence: CASSFSGASSYNEQFF. The CDR3 DNA reads as TGTGCCAGCAGTTTCTCTGGGGCTAGCTCCTACAATGAGCAGTTCTTC. The chain recombines TRBV28 with TRBJ2-1, with D possibly TRBD1 on 5 matching bases. The length of the CDR3 is 16 residues. V was trimmed by 3 bases and J by 0 bases, leaving 12 bases between them. Germline V lookup: CDR1 MDHEN, CDR2 SYDVKM.

The gene calls are TRBV5-1 and TRBJ2-1; maybe TRBD2 (5 bases). The CDR3 is made up of 14 amino acids. The germline V gene has CDR1 SGHRS and CDR2 YFSETQ. Trimming took 1 base from V and 4 from J, leaving 9 bases between them. Here the CDR3 reads CASSLSRGYNEQFF. The CDR3 DNA reads TGCGCCAGCAGCTTGTCCAGAGGGTACAATGAGCAGTTCTTC.

The chain is built from TRBV9 and TRBJ2-2, with D perhaps TRBD2 (7 bases). Trimming took 2 bases from V and 6 from J, leaving 14 bases between them. The CDR3 sequence is 15 residues long. CDR1 SGDLS and CDR2 YYNGEE come from the germline V gene. CDR3 sequence: CASSVRGGAPGELFF. In DNA form, the CDR3 reads TGTGCCAGCAGCGTGAGGGGGGGGGCCCCCGGGGAGCTGTTTTTT.

The chain links TRBV25-1 to TRBJ2-6; a weak D match, TRBD1 (5 bases). From germline, CDR1 is MGHDK and CDR2 SYGVNS. The CDR3 covers 16 residues. V was cut by 7 bases and J by 0 bases, with 13 bases left in between. The CDR3 region is CASTPGHYSGANVLTF. CDR3 nucleotide sequence: TGTGCCAGCACCCCCGGACACTACTCTGGGGCCAACGTCCTGACTTTC.

The chain couples TRBV5-6 to TRBJ2-1, with a tentative D call TRBD2 (6 bases). CDR1 SGHDT and CDR2 YYEEEE come from the germline V gene. Trimming took 1 base from V and 6 from J, leaving 14 bases between them. The CDR3 contains 15 residues. The CDR3 bases are TGTGCCAGCAGCTTGATCTTGGGGGGACTCAATGAGCAGTTCTTC. It specifies CASSLILGGLNEQFF.

This rearrangement joins TRBV5-4 to TRBJ1-3, with D unresolved. Germline CDR1 is SGHNT and CDR2 is YYREEE (reference sequence). The CDR3 has 11 residues. V was cut by 4 bases and J by 4 bases, with 3 bases left in between. CDR3 protein: CASSRGNTIYF. For the CDR3, the DNA is TGTGCCAGCAGCCGGGGAAACACCATATATTTT.

The chain combines TRBV6-5 with TRBJ2-7; 9 bases are shared with TRBD2. The germline V gene has CDR1 MNHEY and CDR2 SVGAGI. V was clipped by 5 bases and J by 6 bases; unmatched bases: 11. The CDR3 spans 15 residues. Here the CDR3 reads CASSISGSTVGEQYV. In DNA form, the CDR3 reads TGTGCCAGCAGTATTAGCGGGAGCACGGTAGGCGAGCAGTACGTC.

The rearrangement links TRBV18 to TRBJ1-2; D perhaps matches TRBD1 (6 bases). Trimming removed 4 bases at V and 6 bases at J, with 9 bases between. Germline lookup yields CDR1 KGHSH and CDR2 LQKENI. The CDR3 contains 12 residues. CDR3 loop: CASSLQGNGYTF. CDR3 bases: TGTGCCAGCTCACTTCAGGGGAATGGCTACACCTTC.

The V and J genes are TRBV27 and TRBJ1-2, with D unclear. The CDR3 spans 13 residues. V was clipped by 5 bases and J by 4 bases, with 11 bases between them. Per the germline V gene, CDR1 is MNHEY and CDR2 is SMNVEV (reference sequence). DNA for the CDR3: TGTGCCAGCAGTAGTCTAGCGGGCTATGGCTACACCTTC. Protein: CASSSLAGYGYTF.

The rearrangement links TRBV5-4 to TRBJ2-3, with D tentatively TRBD2 (5 bases). With 4 bases removed from V and 11 bases from J, the gap between germline ends came to 14 bases. The CDR3 length is 12 residues. Per the germline V gene, CDR1 is SGHNT and CDR2 is YYREEE (reference sequence). CDR3 protein: CASSQGGGRQYF. The CDR3 DNA sequence: TGTGCCAGCAGCCAAGGAGGAGGAAGGCAGTATTTT.

The gene calls are TRBV10-3 and TRBJ2-3, with 10 bases lining up with TRBD2. V dropped 11 bases and J dropped 4; count of bases not matched to a gene: 9. Germline V CDR1 and CDR2: ENHRY, SYGVKD. This CDR3 has 14 amino acids. This CDR3 reads CAVQREGPADTQYF. CDR3 nucleotides: TGTGCCGTCCAGCGGGAGGGCCCGGCAGATACGCAGTATTTT.

The J gene is TRBJ2-2, the V gene TRBV2, with 10 bases that match TRBD2. Germline V lookup: CDR1 SNHLY, CDR2 FYNNEI. J gave up 4 bases and V 5 bases, and 7 bases lay outside the gene matches. The CDR3 consists of 16 residues. As DNA, the CDR3 is TGTGCCAGCAGTTTTAGCGGGGGGCTGGCCACCGGGGAGCTGTTTTTT. Its protein product is CASSFSGGLATGELFF. The variable domain in full, completed from reference TRBV2 and TRBJ2-2, reads EPEVTQTPSHQVTQMGQEVILRCVPISNHLYFYWYRQILGQKVEFLVSFYNNEISEKSEIFDDQFSVERPDGSNFTLKIRSTKLEDSAMYFCASSFSGGLATGELFFGEGSRLTVL.

CDR3 amino acids: CASSLVASGGASEQFF. In DNA form, the CDR3 reads TGTGCCAGCAGCTTAGTGGCTAGCGGGGGGGCCTCCGAGCAGTTCTTC. V and J are TRBV7-8 and TRBJ2-1; 12 nucleotides align to TRBD2. The CDR3 is 16 amino acids. Per the germline V gene, CDR1 is SGHVS and CDR2 is FQNEAQ. V dropped 1 base and J dropped 10; count of bases not matched to a gene: 8.

This chain joins TRBV6-5 and TRBJ2-3; D possibly corresponds to TRBD1 (5 bases). Trimming left V 8 bases short and J 3 bases short, with 12 bases between. This CDR3 has 13 residues. Germline V gives CDR1 MNHEY, CDR2 SVGAGI. CDR3 in DNA: TGTGCCAGCCTCCAGGGAAGAACAGATACGCAGTATTTT. Amino acid sequence: CASLQGRTDTQYF.

The chain uses TRBV3-1 (or the pseudogene TRBV3-2) and TRBJ1-3; D possibly corresponds to TRBD1 (5 bases). The CDR3 has 14 residues. The ends were cut back, 4 bases at V and 3 bases at J, with 10 bases in the middle. Germline lookup yields CDR1 LGHDT and CDR2 YNNKEL (reference sequence). CDR3 loop: CASSRGGGGNTIYF. As DNA, the CDR3 is TGTGCCAGCAGCCGTGGGGGAGGTGGAAACACCATATATTTT.

This rearrangement joins TRBV27 to TRBJ2-1, with 8 bases that match TRBD2. The CDR3 loop spans 13 amino acids. Germline-derived CDR1 and CDR2 are MNHEY and SMNVEV (reference sequence). Trimming took 6 bases from V and 6 from J; bases not matched to a gene: 4. The CDR3 loop reads CASRVGRANEQFF. The CDR3 coding sequence is TGTGCCAGCAGGGTCGGGAGGGCCAATGAGCAGTTCTTC.

Here the CDR3 DNA reads TGTGCCAGTAGTCGTCGGGGAAGTGGACAGCCCCAGCATTTT. It yields the protein CASSRRGSGQPQHF. V gene TRBV19 combines with J gene TRBJ1-5; no reliable D call. Germline loops: CDR1 LNHDA, CDR2 SQIVND (reference sequence). CDR3 length equals 14 residues. The V and J ends lost 5 bases and 7 bases respectively, with 15 bases between them.

This chain uses TRBV13 with TRBJ2-1; 12 nucleotides match TRBD2. Trimming took 5 bases from V and 1 from J; bases not matched to a gene: 6. Germline V gene lookup returns CDR1 PRHDT and CDR2 FYEKMQ (reference sequence). The CDR3 runs 17 residues. The CDR3 region is CASSPRTSGNSYNEQFF. CDR3 coding DNA: TGTGCCAGCAGCCCGCGGACTAGCGGGAATTCCTACAATGAGCAGTTCTTC. The full variable domain, completed using reference TRBV13 and TRBJ2-1, is AAGVIQSPRHLIKEKRETATLKCYPIPRHDTVYWYQQGPGQDPQFLISFYEKMQSDKGSIPDRFSAQQFSDYHSELNMSSLELGDSALYFCASSPRTSGNSYNEQFFGPGTRLTVL.

This clone showed up just a few times. V usage is TRBV6-6 and J usage is TRBJ1-2; D is possibly TRBD1 (6 bases). Germline assignment: CDR1 MNHNY and CDR2 SVGAGI (reference sequence). Trimming shortened V by 6 bases and J by 1 base, and 18 bases separated the two germline ends. This CDR3 region has 16 residues. CDR3 amino acids: CASSLPRGKLNYGYTF. The CDR3 DNA is TGTGCCAGCAGCCTACCGAGGGGGAAACTTAACTATGGCTACACCTTC.

The chain carries TRBV11-3 and TRBJ2-1; 8 bases map to TRBD2. Germline V CDR1 and CDR2: SGHNT, YENEEA. J gave up 8 bases and V 5 bases, and 8 bases lay outside the gene matches. CDR3 length equals 14 residues. The CDR3 sequence: CASSRRSGSYEQFF. As DNA, the CDR3 is TGTGCCAGCAGCCGAAGAAGCGGGAGCTATGAGCAGTTCTTC.

The chain uses TRBV30 and TRBJ2-2; the match to TRBD1 covers 8 bases. Germline loops: CDR1 GTSNPN, CDR2 SVGIG (reference sequence). This CDR3 has 13 amino acids. The V segment lost 8 bases and the J segment 1 base; nucleotides outside the gene matches: 3. The CDR3 DNA reads TGTGCCCGAGGGACAGGGAACACCGGGGAGCTGTTTTTT. The encoded protein is CARGTGNTGELFF.

The CDR3 DNA reads as TGTGCCAGCAGTTTAGGGACAGGGGAGGCCGGGGAGCTGTTTTTT. Translating it yields CASSLGTGEAGELFF. This chain connects TRBV28 to TRBJ2-2; 10 bases match TRBD1. The V and J ends lost 2 bases and 6 bases, in that order; junction bases with no gene match: 3. The CDR3 spans 15 residues. CDR1 MDHEN and CDR2 SYDVKM come from the germline V gene. The full variable domain, in which reference TRBV28 and TRBJ2-2 provide the parts outside the CDR3, is DVKVTQSSRYLVKRTGEKVFLECVQDMDHENMFWYRQDPGLGLRLIYFSYDVKMKEKGDIPEGYSVSREKKERFSLILESASTNQTSMYLCASSLGTGEAGELFFGEGSRLTVL.

V is TRBV19 and J is TRBJ1-1, with D perhaps TRBD1 (6 bases). CDR1 and CDR2 (germline): LNHDA, SQIVND (reference sequence). V lost 2 bases and J 2 bases, leaving 12 bases between the germline ends. The CDR3 runs to 15 residues. CDR3 amino acids: CASSIQGLENTEAFF. In nucleotides, the CDR3 is TGTGCCAGTAGTATACAGGGGCTAGAAAACACTGAAGCTTTCTTT.